This section outlines one T cell receptor beta chain sequence together with its context. Its target is unknown. The data stem from a study of cytomegalovirus exposure and HLA in healthy donors. Study-wide results and limits: It was 164 TCR beta chains that were listed as cytomegalovirus-associated.

The protocol was immunoSEQ multiplex PCR, while the TCRdb copy is restricted to in-frame clones and leaves out a portion. The repertoire holds roughly 240,000 clones, with approximately 87% as singletons. This CDR3 contains 12 residues. V was cut by 0 bases and J by 13 bases, with 12 bases left in between. Germline V lookup: CDR1 MNHNY, CDR2 SVGAGI (reference sequence). The V call is TRBV6-6, the J call TRBJ1-2; D is uncertain. The receptor comes from a man younger than 30 in good health and CMV-seronegative. What was sequenced was PBMCs. Here the CDR3 DNA reads TGTGCCAGCAGTTACTCCCGCGGCATAGGCACCTTC. As protein: CASSYSRGIGTF.